The 27 T cell receptor beta chains reported below all come from one sample, sequenced in a study of tissue T cells after allogeneic stem cell transplantation. Time point meaning: mouse harvest day 7 after allogeneic transplant. The graft held 10^6 splenic CD5+ T cells and 10^7 T-cell-depleted bone marrow cells. The data were produced by immunoSEQ multiplex PCR, yet TCRdb's version contains in-frame clones alone and is incomplete. The table has about 5,800 clones, roughly 47% seen once. Sequencing was done on a sample of skin. These receptors were obtained from a female BALB/c mouse given C57BL/6 T cells with graft-versus-host disease after an allogeneic hematopoietic cell transplant.

Notes on this clone: The genes and germline here are from mouse. The read ends 1 residue early relative to the CDR3; the germline J gene fills the gap. The chain couples TRBV5 to TRBJ2-7; 10 bases match TRBD2. Per the germline V gene, CDR1 is LGHNA and CDR2 is YNLKQL (reference sequence). J lost 4 bases, V lost 3 bases, and 3 bases had no gene match. The CDR3 covers 14 residues. Partial CDR3 DNA: TGTGCCAGCAGCCATAACTGGGGGGGTTATGAACAGTAC. This encodes CASSHNWGGYEQY. The entire CDR3 reads CASSHNWGGYEQYF.

For this clone: Germline and genes: mouse. The CDR3 end falls 1 residue outside the read, so it is completed with the germline J gene. This rearrangement joins TRBV1 to TRBJ1-6; 8 bases fit TRBD1. TRBJ1-6 is an ORF; its function is uncertain. In germline, CDR1 is NSQYPW, CDR2 LRSPGD (reference sequence). There are 16 residues in the CDR3. V dropped 3 bases and J dropped 3; count of bases not matched to a gene: 4. The covered CDR3 bases are TGCACCTGCAGTGCCCGGGACAGGAACTATAATTCGCCCCTCTAC. The encoded protein is CTCSARDRNYNSPLY. The CDR3 as a whole reads CTCSARDRNYNSPLYF.

In this sample, this clone turned up a few times. Genes here carry mouse names. The missing CDR3 end, 1 residue past where the read stops, is filled in from the germline J gene. The rearrangement uses TRBV16 and TRBJ2-7; D is perhaps TRBD1 (7 bases). Germline V CDR1 and CDR2: SGHSA, FRNQAP. Between the trimmed V and J ends, which lost 1 base and 4 bases, there was a span of 8 bases. The CDR3 has 13 amino acids. The CDR3 region is CASSLAGGYEQYF. The CDR3 DNA, read in part, is TGTGCAAGCAGCTTAGCAGGGGGGTATGAACAGTAC.

As to this clone: Gene names refer to mouse genes. The read ends 1 residue shy of where the CDR3 ends; the end is completed using the germline J gene. The chain recombines TRBV13-2 with TRBJ1-4; the match to TRBD1 covers 7 bases. V lost 2 bases and J lost 6; bases outside the gene matches: 4. From germline, CDR1 is NNHNN and CDR2 SYGAGS (reference sequence). This CDR3 is built from 14 residues. The part of the CDR3 DNA that was read is TGTGCCAGCGGTGAGACAGGGAGGGACGAAAGATTATTT. Amino acid sequence: CASGETGRDERLF. The complete CDR3 reads CASGETGRDERLFF.

To note about this clone: All gene names here are mouse names. The read finishes 1 residue shy of the CDR3 end, and the germline J gene is used to complete it. V and J are TRBV12-2 and TRBJ1-2, with D possibly TRBD1 on 6 matching bases. CDR3 length: 13 residues. Looked up from germline, CDR1 is SGHLS and CDR2 is HYDKME. The V gene lost 1 base and the J gene lost 4 bases, with 9 bases spanning the gap. The CDR3 loop reads CASSLGGGSDYTF. CDR3 DNA (partial): TGTGCCAGCTCTCTGGGGGGCGGCTCCGACTACACC.

Note on this clone: Germline and genes here are mouse. The CDR3 end falls 1 residue outside the read, so it is completed with the germline J gene. The chain employs TRBV13-2 and TRBJ2-5, with D unclear. Germline V gives CDR1 NNHNN, CDR2 SYGAGS (reference sequence). V shed 3 bases and J shed 2 bases, with 4 bases lying between them. The CDR3 consists of 12 residues. The CDR3 DNA, read in part, is TGTGCCAGCGGTGCAATCCAAGACACCCAGTAC. Its protein is CASGAIQDTQY. The whole CDR3 is CASGAIQDTQYF.

This clone appeared a few times. Each gene name is a mouse one. The read comes to an end 1 residue before the CDR3 does, leaving the germline J gene to fill in the end. The chain joins TRBV26 to TRBJ1-3; D gene ambiguous. V dropped 2 bases and J dropped 2 bases, with 4 bases sitting between them. This CDR3 has 13 residues. In germline, CDR1 is KGHPV, CDR2 FQNQEV (reference sequence). CDR3 residues: CASSLGPGNTLYF. The covered CDR3 bases are TGTGCCAGCAGTCTGGGGCCTGGAAATACGCTCTAT.

Regarding this clone: Gene names refer to mouse genes. The CDR3 is cut off 1 residue early in the read; its end comes from the germline J gene. V is TRBV13-3 and J is TRBJ2-1; tentatively, D is TRBD2 (7 bases). The CDR3 runs 14 residues. Trimming took 2 bases from V and 3 from J, leaving 9 bases between them. Germline CDR1 and CDR2: NNHDY and SYVADS. CDR3 sequence: CASSERGGYAEQFF. The DNA read from the CDR3 is TGTGCCAGCAGTGAGAGGGGGGGCTATGCTGAGCAGTTC.

This clone ranks as medium-sized. The listed genes are named as in mouse. The CDR3 extends 1 residue past the end of the read, so its final part is completed from the germline J gene. The chain recombines TRBV15 with TRBJ1-4; D remains ambiguous. V was pared by 1 base and J by 1 base, with 7 bases between. CDR1 and CDR2 (germline): SGHND, FRSKSL. This CDR3 spans 15 amino acids. The CDR3 loop is CASSLGQSSNERLFF. CDR3 bases read: TGTGCCAGCAGTTTAGGACAATCTTCCAACGAAAGATTATTT.

Turning to this clone: Genes and germline are mouse. CDR3 in amino acids: CASSLAGQQNTLYF. Partial CDR3 DNA: TGTGCCAGCAGTCTGGCGGGACAGCAAAACACCTTGTAC. The chain employs TRBV26 and TRBJ2-4; 7 bases align to TRBD1. The CDR3 end falls 1 residue outside the read, so it is completed with the germline J gene. Per the germline V gene, CDR1 is KGHPV and CDR2 is FQNQEV (reference sequence). There are 14 residues in the CDR3. V shed 2 bases and J 3 bases; nucleotides not matched to a gene: 2.

Judged by abundance, this clone is medium-sized (0.01 to 0.1%). The germline and genes are mouse ones. Read sequence stops 1 residue before the CDR3 end, and the germline J gene provides the missing end. V and J are TRBV26 and TRBJ2-7; no firm D call. This CDR3 is 14 amino acids long. Germline values: CDR1 KGHPV, CDR2 FQNQEV (reference sequence). Between the trimmed V and J ends, which lost 2 bases and 0 bases, there was a span of 8 bases. CDR3 DNA, as far as it was read: TGTGCCAGCAGTCTGCCAGGCCCCTCCTATGAACAGTAC. This encodes CASSLPGPSYEQY. The whole CDR3 sequence is CASSLPGPSYEQYF. The variable domain in full, completed from reference TRBV26 and TRBJ2-7, reads NSKVIQTPRYLVKGQGQKAKMRCIPEKGHPVVFWYQQNKNNEFKFLINFQNQEVLQQIDMTEKRFSAECPSNSPCSLEIQSSEAGDSALYLCASSLPGPSYEQYFGPGTRLTVL.

This clone is medium-sized (0.01 to 0.1%) in the sample. Gene names follow the mouse nomenclature. The read ends 1 residue early relative to the CDR3; the germline J gene fills the gap. The J gene is TRBJ1-4, the V gene TRBV23. Germline V gene data show CDR1 as KGHTA and CDR2 as FQNQQP. CDR3 length equals 14 residues. The CDR3 loop is CSSSQQGVNERLFF. Partial CDR3 DNA: TGCTCCAGCAGTCAACAAGGAGTCAACGAAAGATTATTT. Together with reference TRBV23 and TRBJ1-4, the CDR3 gives the full variable domain: DAAVTQKPRYLIKMKGQEAEMKCIPEKGHTAVFWYQQKQSKELKFLIYFQNQQPLDQIDMVKERFSAVCPSSSLCSLGIRTCEAEDSALYLCSSSQQGVNERLFFGHGTKLSVL.

This clone was found a few times. The listed genes are named as in mouse. The read halts 1 residue ahead of the CDR3 end, with the missing end drawn from the germline J gene. This chain joins TRBV26 and TRBJ1-5; 12 bases line up with TRBD1. The germline CDR1 and CDR2 sequences are KGHPV and FQNQEV (reference sequence). J gave up 6 bases and V 4 bases, and 4 bases lay outside the gene matches. The CDR3 has 15 amino acids. The CDR3 DNA, read in part, is TGTGCCAGCAGTCCCGGGACAGGGGGCGGCCAGGCTCCGCTT. Amino acid sequence: CASSPGTGGGQAPL. The full CDR3 is CASSPGTGGGQAPLF.

By proportion, this clone is medium-sized. Mouse names are used for the genes. The CDR3 is cut off 1 residue early in the read; its end comes from the germline J gene. The chain is built from TRBV3 and TRBJ1-4; no definite D call. The CDR3 extends over 14 amino acids. The V and J ends lost 1 base and 0 bases respectively, with 3 bases between them. Germline values: CDR1 SNHLY, CDR2 FYNGKV (reference sequence). This CDR3 is CASSLDFSNERLFF. The sequenced CDR3 bases are TGTGCCAGCAGCTTAGACTTTTCCAACGAAAGATTATTT.

A note on this clone: Gene names follow the mouse nomenclature. The read finishes 1 residue shy of the CDR3 end, and the germline J gene is used to complete it. V usage is TRBV3 and J usage is TRBJ2-4; TRBD2 is a possible D gene (6 bases). V lost 1 base, J lost 0 bases, and 8 bases lay in between. The germline V gene has CDR1 SNHLY and CDR2 FYNGKV (reference sequence). This CDR3 is 15 amino acids long. The sequenced CDR3 bases are TGTGCCAGCAGCTTAGGCTGGGGAAGTCAAAACACCTTGTAC. Translating gives CASSLGWGSQNTLY. The whole CDR3 sequence reads CASSLGWGSQNTLYF. Full variable domain (missing parts from reference TRBV3 and TRBJ2-4): GPKVLQIPSHQIIDMGQMVTLNCDPVSNHLYFYWYKQILGQQMEFLVNFYNGKVMEKSKLFKDQFSVERPDGSYFTLKIQPTALEDSAVYFCASSLGWGSQNTLYFGAGTRLSVL.

In regard to this clone: Genes and germline come from the mouse. The sequence runs out 1 residue before the end of the CDR3; the remainder is reconstructed from the germline J gene. The chain is built from TRBV16 and TRBJ2-7, with 8 bases identical to TRBD2. CDR1 SGHSA and CDR2 FRNQAP come from the germline V gene. The trim removed 5 bases at V and 0 bases at J, leaving 3 bases unmatched. The CDR3 spans 14 residues. CDR3 sequence reads: CASSPDWGSYEQYF. The DNA read from the CDR3 is TGTGCAAGCAGCCCTGACTGGGGCTCCTATGAACAGTAC.

In the case of this clone: Here the gene names and germline are mouse. The CDR3 end is not reached by the read, which stops 1 residue before it; the germline J gene fills it in. V is TRBV26 and J is TRBJ1-2; D might be TRBD1 (5 bases). The CDR3 is made up of 13 amino acids. The germline CDR1 and CDR2 sequences are KGHPV and FQNQEV (reference sequence). The ends were cut back, 3 bases at V and 5 bases at J, with 10 bases in the middle. CDR3 bases read: TGTGCCAGCAGTCTCGCAGGGCGTTCCGACTACACC. Protein product: CASSLAGRSDYT. The complete CDR3 reads CASSLAGRSDYTF.

This clone was observed a handful of times. The germline and genes are mouse ones. The read finishes 1 residue shy of the CDR3 end, and the germline J gene is used to complete it. The V gene is TRBV12-2, the J gene TRBJ2-7, with TRBD2 matching over 13 bases. Germline CDR1 is SGHLS and CDR2 is HYDKME. V lost 2 bases and J lost 0; bases outside the gene matches: 0. The CDR3 totals 15 residues. The covered CDR3 bases are TGTGCCAGCTCTCGGGACTGGGGGGGCTCCTATGAACAGTAC. It codes for CASSRDWGGSYEQY. In full, the CDR3 reads CASSRDWGGSYEQYF.

This clone was picked up a small number of times. Germline and genes: mouse. The sequence runs out 1 residue before the end of the CDR3; the remainder is reconstructed from the germline J gene. The rearrangement joins TRBV12-1 to TRBJ2-7; D is perhaps TRBD1 or TRBD2 (6 bases each). Trimming pared 1 base from V and 4 bases from J, leaving 10 bases between. The CDR3 covers 13 residues. Germline CDR1 SGHSN, CDR2 HYEKVE. CDR3 amino acids: CASSLWGPYEQYF. The DNA read from the CDR3 is TGTGCCAGCTCTCTGTGGGGGCCTTATGAACAGTAC. Full variable domain (remainder filled in from reference TRBV12-1 and TRBJ2-7): DSGVVQSPRHIIKEKGGRSVLTCIPISGHSNVVWYQQTLGKELKFLIQHYEKVERDKGFLPSRFSVQQFDDYHSEMNMSALELEDSAMYFCASSLWGPYEQYFGPGTRLTVL.

A word on this clone: Genes here carry mouse names. Read coverage stops 1 residue before the CDR3 terminus; the germline J gene supplies the remainder. V is TRBV26 and J is TRBJ2-4; D uncertain. From germline, CDR1 is KGHPV and CDR2 FQNQEV (reference sequence). V was pared by 4 bases and J by 0 bases, with 5 bases between. This CDR3 has 13 residues. The CDR3 protein is CASSPTSQNTLYF. CDR3 DNA (partial): TGTGCCAGCAGTCCGACAAGTCAAAACACCTTGTAC.

This clone was observed a few times. The listed genes are named as in mouse. Coverage ceases 1 residue before the CDR3 finishes, and the germline J gene fills in the end. The chain has TRBV26 and TRBJ2-2; the match to TRBD1 covers 9 bases. The CDR3 is 14 residues long. The germline CDR1 and CDR2 sequences are KGHPV and FQNQEV (reference sequence). V shed 6 bases and J 4 bases; nucleotides not matched to a gene: 3. The CDR3 loop reads CASRPGQGTGQLYF. The part of the CDR3 DNA that was read is TGTGCCAGCAGGCCGGGACAGGGCACCGGGCAGCTCTAC.

About this clone itself: These gene names are mouse names. The CDR3 is cut off 1 residue early in the read; its end comes from the germline J gene. V usage is TRBV3 and J usage is TRBJ2-7; TRBD1 matches at 11 bases. Trimming cost V 5 bases and J 7 bases; bases outside gene matches: 4. Germline CDR1 reads SNHLY; CDR2 reads FYNGKV (reference sequence). The CDR3 sequence is 13 residues long. The CDR3 spells CASSQDRGREQYF. The CDR3 DNA, read in part, is TGTGCCAGCAGCCAGGACAGGGGGCGGGAACAGTAC.

As to this clone: Mouse germline and gene names are used. The CDR3 extends 1 residue past the end of the read, so its final part is completed from the germline J gene. Other nucleotide sequences from this sample produce the same CDR3. The chain carries TRBV26 and TRBJ1-1; D call uncertain. The CDR3 contains 12 residues. The V gene lost 2 bases and the J gene lost 8 bases, with 9 bases spanning the gap. Germline CDR1 KGHPV, CDR2 FQNQEV (reference sequence). The CDR3 bases that were read are TGTGCCAGCAGTCTGCGGGGAGGGGAAGTCTTC. Translating gives CASSLRGGEVF. The complete CDR3 protein is CASSLRGGEVFF.

As concerns this clone: Genes and germline come from the mouse. The sample contains more than one DNA sequence encoding this CDR3. The DNA read from the CDR3 is TGTGCCAGCAGTCTGTCCGGGGACGAACAGTAC. Its protein is CASSLSGDEQY. The CDR3 reads in full as CASSLSGDEQYF. This chain links TRBV26 with TRBJ2-7, with D possibly called TRBD1 or TRBD2 (5 bases each). The DNA ends 1 residue before the CDR3 does, and the rest of the CDR3 is filled in from the germline J gene. V dropped 0 bases and J dropped 7 bases, with 7 bases sitting between them. Looked up from germline, CDR1 is KGHPV and CDR2 is FQNQEV (reference sequence). CDR3 length: 12 residues. The full variable domain, rest sourced from reference TRBV26 and TRBJ2-7, is NSKVIQTPRYLVKGQGQKAKMRCIPEKGHPVVFWYQQNKNNEFKFLINFQNQEVLQQIDMTEKRFSAECPSNSPCSLEIQSSEAGDSALYLCASSLSGDEQYFGPGTRLTVL.

The sample holds a few counts of this clone. Germline and genes: mouse. The read terminates 1 residue ahead of where the CDR3 ends, so the germline J gene completes it. The chain recombines TRBV26 with TRBJ2-2; D remains ambiguous. Deletions cut 6 bases from V and 0 bases from J, with 8 bases between. Germline CDR1 is KGHPV and CDR2 is FQNQEV (reference sequence). CDR3 length equals 14 residues. Incomplete CDR3 DNA: TGTGCCAGCAGCCTACAATCAAACACCGGGCAGCTCTAC. This encodes CASSLQSNTGQLY. The whole CDR3 protein reads CASSLQSNTGQLYF.

This clone was found a few times. The germline and genes are mouse ones. The sequenced part of the CDR3 DNA is TGTGCCAGCAGCCACGACATTTATGAACAGTAC. It codes for CASSHDIYEQY. From start to end, the CDR3 is CASSHDIYEQYF. The genes are TRBV5 and TRBJ2-7; D ambiguous. The DNA ends 1 residue before the CDR3 does, and the rest of the CDR3 is filled in from the germline J gene. The CDR3 contains 12 residues. The V end was cut by 3 bases, the J end by 4 bases, with 7 bases between. Germline lookup yields CDR1 LGHNA and CDR2 YNLKQL (reference sequence).

A remark on this clone: Gene names and germline match the mouse. CDR3 DNA, as far as it was read: TGCTCCAGCAGTCAATCTCGCAACAACGAAAGATTATTT. Protein sequence: CSSSQSRNNERLF. The whole CDR3 sequence is CSSSQSRNNERLFF. This chain joins TRBV23 and TRBJ1-4. The read ends 1 residue before the CDR3 terminus; that terminus is restored from the germline J gene. Germline lookup yields CDR1 KGHTA and CDR2 FQNQQP. The CDR3 covers 14 residues.